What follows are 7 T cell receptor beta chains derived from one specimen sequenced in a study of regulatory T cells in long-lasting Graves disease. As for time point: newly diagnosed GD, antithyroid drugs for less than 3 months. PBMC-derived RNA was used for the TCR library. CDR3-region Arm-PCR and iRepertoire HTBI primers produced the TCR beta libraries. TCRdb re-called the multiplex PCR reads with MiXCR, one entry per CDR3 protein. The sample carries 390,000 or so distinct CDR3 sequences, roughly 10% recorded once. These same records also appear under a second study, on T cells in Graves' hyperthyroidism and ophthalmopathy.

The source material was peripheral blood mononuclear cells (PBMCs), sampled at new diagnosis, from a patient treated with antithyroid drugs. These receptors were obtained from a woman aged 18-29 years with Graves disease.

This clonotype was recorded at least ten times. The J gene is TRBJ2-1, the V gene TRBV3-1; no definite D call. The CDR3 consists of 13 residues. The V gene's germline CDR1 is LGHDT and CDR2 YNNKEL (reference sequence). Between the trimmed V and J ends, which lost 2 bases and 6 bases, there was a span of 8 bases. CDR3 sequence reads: CASSQRTRNEQFF. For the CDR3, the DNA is TGTGCCAGCAGCCAAAGAACACGCAATGAGCAGTTCTTC.

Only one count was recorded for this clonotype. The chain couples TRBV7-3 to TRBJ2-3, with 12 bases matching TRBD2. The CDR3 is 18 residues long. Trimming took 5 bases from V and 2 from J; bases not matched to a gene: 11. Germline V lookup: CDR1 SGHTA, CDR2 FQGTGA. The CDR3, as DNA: TGTGCCAGCAGCCTCCTAGCGGGAGGGCCCGGGTACACAGATACGCAGTATTTT. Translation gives CASSLLAGGPGYTDTQYF.

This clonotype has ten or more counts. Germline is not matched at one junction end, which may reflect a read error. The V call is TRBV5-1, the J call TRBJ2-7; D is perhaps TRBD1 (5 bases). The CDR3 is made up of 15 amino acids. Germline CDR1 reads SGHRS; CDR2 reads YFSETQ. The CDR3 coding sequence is TGCGCCAGCAGCTTATCCCGACAGAATTCTTACGGGCAGTACTTC. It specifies CASSLSRQNSYGQYF.

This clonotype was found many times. The CDR3 coding sequence is TGTGCCAGCAGCCTACGGACGAACACTGAAGCTTTCTTT. Encoded protein: CASSLRTNTEAFF. The chain recombines TRBV3-1 with TRBJ1-1; D is unclear. The germline V and J ends were trimmed by 4 bases and 1 base, with 7 bases remaining between them. Germline V gene data show CDR1 as LGHDT and CDR2 as YNNKEL (reference sequence). CDR3 length equals 13 residues.

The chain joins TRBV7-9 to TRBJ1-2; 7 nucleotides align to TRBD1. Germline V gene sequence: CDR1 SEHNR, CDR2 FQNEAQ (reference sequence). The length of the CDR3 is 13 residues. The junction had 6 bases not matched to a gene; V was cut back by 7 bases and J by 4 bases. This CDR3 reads CASNEGAGYGYTF. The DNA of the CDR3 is TGTGCCAGCAACGAGGGGGCGGGCTATGGCTACACCTTC.

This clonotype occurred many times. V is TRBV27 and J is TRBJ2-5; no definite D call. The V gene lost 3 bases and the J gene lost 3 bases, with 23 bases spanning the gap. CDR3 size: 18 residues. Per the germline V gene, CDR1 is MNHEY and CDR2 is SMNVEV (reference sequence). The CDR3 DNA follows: TGTGCCAGCAGTTTGCCCCTTGGCTTGCCTCTTTTAAAAGAGACCCAGTACTTC. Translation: CASSLPLGLPLLKETQYF.

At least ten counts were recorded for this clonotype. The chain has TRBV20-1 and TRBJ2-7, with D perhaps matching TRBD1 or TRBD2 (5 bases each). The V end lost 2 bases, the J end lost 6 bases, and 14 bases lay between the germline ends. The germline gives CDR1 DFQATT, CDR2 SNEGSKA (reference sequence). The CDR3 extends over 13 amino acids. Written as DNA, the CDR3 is TGCAGTGCTAGACGGATCGGGGCGGGCGAGCAGTACTTC. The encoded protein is CSARRIGAGEQYF.